This entry describes one TCR beta chain. Its matching antigen is unknown. Patients had chemo-refractory metastatic non-small-cell lung cancer and received focal radiation plus CTLA-4 blockade that used ipilimumab. TCRdb's copy holds only in-frame clones and misses some; the assay was immunoSEQ multiplex PCR. The table has about 68,000 clones, around 80% seen once. With 0 bases clipped from V and 4 bases from J, the junction kept 15 bases outside the gene matches. This CDR3 contains 19 residues. This entry comes from a study of radiotherapy plus CTLA-4 blockade in lung cancer. For the study at large: The study recorded objective responses in about 20% of patients and disease control in approximately 29%.

Study outcomes and limitations: Reports identified early blood T cell clone dynamics, with interferon-beta, as the best response predictor. Radiotherapy was combined with ipilimumab, and tumor-derived TCR clones then expanded in blood.

The chain is built from TRBV5-3 and TRBJ1-2, with TRBD1 matching 10 bases. TRBV5-3 is identified as an open reading frame with a role that is uncertain. The TCR originated in a human donor with non-small cell lung cancer who had a complete response to radiotherapy plus ipilimumab. This sample comprised peripheral blood, obtained from a patient treated with radiotherapy plus ipilimumab. In DNA, the CDR3 is TGTGCCAGAAGCTTGGATCCTCGGGACAGGGGCAGAAGTGGCTATGGCTACACCTTC. Residues: CARSLDPRDRGRSGYGYTF.